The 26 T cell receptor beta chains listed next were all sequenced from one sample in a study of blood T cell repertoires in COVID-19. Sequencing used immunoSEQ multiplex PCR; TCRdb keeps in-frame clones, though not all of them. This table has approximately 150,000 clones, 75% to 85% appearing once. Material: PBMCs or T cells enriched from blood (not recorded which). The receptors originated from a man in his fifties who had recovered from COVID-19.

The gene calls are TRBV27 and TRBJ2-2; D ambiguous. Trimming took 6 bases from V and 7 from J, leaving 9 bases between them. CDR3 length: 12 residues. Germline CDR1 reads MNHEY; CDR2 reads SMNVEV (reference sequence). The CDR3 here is CASSPRSGELFF. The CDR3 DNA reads TGTGCCAGCAGCCCGAGGAGCGGGGAGCTGTTTTTT.

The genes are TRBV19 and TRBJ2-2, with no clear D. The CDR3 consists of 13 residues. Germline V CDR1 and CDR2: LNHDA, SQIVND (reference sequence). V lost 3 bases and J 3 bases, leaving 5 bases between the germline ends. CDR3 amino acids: CASSITDTGELFF. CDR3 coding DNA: TGTGCCAGTAGTATTACAGACACCGGGGAGCTGTTTTTT.

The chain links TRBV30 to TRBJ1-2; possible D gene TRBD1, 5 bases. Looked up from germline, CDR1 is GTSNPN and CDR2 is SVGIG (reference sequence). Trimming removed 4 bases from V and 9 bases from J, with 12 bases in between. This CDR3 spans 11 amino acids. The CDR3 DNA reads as TGTGCCTGGAAGACAGACCTTCGCTACACCTTC. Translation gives CAWKTDLRYTF.

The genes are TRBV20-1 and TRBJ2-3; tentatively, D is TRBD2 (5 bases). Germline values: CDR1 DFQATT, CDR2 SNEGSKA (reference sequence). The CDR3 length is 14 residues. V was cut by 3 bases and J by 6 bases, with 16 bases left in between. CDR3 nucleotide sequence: TGCAGTGCTAGTTCAATGACCCGAGGGGATACGCAGTATTTT. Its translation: CSASSMTRGDTQYF.

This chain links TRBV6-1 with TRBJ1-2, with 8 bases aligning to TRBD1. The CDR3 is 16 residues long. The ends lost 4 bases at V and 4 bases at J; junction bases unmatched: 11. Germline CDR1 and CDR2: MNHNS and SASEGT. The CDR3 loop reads CASSGSGTGSIYGYTF. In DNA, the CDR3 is TGTGCCAGCAGTGGATCCGGGACAGGCTCTATCTATGGCTACACCTTC.

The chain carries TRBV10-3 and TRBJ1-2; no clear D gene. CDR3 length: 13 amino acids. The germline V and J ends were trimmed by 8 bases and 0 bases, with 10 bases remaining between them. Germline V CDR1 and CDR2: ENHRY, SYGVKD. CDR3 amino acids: CAIRRGTNYGYTF. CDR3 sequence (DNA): TGTGCCATCCGGAGAGGAACTAACTATGGCTACACCTTC.

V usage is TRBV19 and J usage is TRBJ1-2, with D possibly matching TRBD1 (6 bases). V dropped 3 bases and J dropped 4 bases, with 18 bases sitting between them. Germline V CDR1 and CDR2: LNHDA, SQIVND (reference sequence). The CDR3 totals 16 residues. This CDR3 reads CASSIQSTGRSYGYTF. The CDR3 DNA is TGTGCCAGTAGTATCCAATCGACAGGAAGATCCTATGGCTACACCTTC.

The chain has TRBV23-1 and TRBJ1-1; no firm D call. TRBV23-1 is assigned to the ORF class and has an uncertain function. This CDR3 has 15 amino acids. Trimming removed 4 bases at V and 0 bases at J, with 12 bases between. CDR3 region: CASSPIGNMNTEAFF. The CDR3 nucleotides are TGCGCCAGCAGTCCTATCGGGAACATGAACACTGAAGCTTTCTTT.

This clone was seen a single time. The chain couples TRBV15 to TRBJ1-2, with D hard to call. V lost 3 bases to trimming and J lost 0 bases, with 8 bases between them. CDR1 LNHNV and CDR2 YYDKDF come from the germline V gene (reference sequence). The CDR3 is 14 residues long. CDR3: CATSRGDANYGYTF. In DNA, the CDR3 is TGTGCCACCAGCAGGGGCGATGCTAACTATGGCTACACCTTC.

Here the CDR3 reads CASSQRGGPDTQYF. CDR3 nucleotides: TGCGCCAGCAGCCAACGGGGGGGTCCAGATACGCAGTATTTT. J is TRBJ2-3 and V is TRBV4-1, with TRBD2 identical over 8 bases. Per germline, CDR1 MGHRA and CDR2 YSYEKL. This CDR3 is 14 amino acids long. The V segment lost 2 bases and the J segment 4 bases; nucleotides outside the gene matches: 2.

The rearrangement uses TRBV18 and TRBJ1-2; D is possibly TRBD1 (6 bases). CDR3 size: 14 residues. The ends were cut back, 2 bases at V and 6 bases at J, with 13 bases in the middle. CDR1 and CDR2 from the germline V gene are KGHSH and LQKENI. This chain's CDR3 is CASSPTQGADGYTF. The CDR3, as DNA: TGTGCCAGCTCACCAACACAGGGCGCCGATGGCTACACCTTC.

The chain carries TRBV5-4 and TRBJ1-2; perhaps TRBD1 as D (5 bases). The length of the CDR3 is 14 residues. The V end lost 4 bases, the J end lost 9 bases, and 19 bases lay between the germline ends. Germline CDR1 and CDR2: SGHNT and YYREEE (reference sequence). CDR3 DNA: TGTGCCAGCAGCGACCAATTGGGGGGTAGGAGCTACACCTTC. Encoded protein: CASSDQLGGRSYTF. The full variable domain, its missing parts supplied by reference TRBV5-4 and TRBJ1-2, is ETGVTQSPTHLIKTRGQQVTLRCSSQSGHNTVSWYQQALGQGPQFIFQYYREEENGRGNFPPRFSGLQFPNYSSELNVNALELDDSALYLCASSDQLGGRSYTFGSGTRLTVV.

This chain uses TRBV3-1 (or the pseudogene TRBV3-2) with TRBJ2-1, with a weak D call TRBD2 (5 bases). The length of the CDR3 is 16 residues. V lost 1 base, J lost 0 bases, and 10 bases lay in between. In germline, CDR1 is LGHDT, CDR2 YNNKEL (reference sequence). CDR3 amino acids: CASSQGVASSYNEQFF. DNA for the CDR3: TGTGCCAGCAGCCAAGGGGTAGCGAGCTCCTACAATGAGCAGTTCTTC.

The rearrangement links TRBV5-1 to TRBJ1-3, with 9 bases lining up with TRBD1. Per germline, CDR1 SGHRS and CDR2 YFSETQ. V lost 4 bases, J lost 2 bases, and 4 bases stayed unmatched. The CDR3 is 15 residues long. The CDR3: CASSPRTGAGNTIYF. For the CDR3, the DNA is TGCGCCAGCAGCCCTCGGACAGGGGCTGGAAACACCATATATTTT.

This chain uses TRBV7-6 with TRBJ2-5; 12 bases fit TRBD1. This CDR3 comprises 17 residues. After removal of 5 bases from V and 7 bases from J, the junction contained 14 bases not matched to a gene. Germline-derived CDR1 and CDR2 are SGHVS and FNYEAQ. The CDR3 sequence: CASSPTRGQGAFGTQYF. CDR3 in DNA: TGTGCCAGCAGCCCTACAAGGGGACAGGGGGCTTTTGGGACCCAGTACTTC.

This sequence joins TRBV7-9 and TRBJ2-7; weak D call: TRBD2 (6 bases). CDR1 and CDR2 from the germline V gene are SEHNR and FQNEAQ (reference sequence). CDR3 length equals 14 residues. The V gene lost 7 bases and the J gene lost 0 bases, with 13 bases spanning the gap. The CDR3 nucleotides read TGTGCCAGCACCACTGCGGGGAGCTCCTACGAGCAGTACTTC. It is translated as CASTTAGSSYEQYF.

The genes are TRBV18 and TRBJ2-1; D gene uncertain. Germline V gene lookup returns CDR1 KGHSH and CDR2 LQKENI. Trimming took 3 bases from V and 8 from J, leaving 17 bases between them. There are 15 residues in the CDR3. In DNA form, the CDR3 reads TGTGCCAGCTCACCGCGTACCCCCCCCGTAGATGAGCAGTTCTTC. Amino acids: CASSPRTPPVDEQFF.

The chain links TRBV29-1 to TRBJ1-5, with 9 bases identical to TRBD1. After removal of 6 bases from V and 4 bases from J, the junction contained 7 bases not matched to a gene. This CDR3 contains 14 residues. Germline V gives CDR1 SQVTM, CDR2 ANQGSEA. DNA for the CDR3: TGCAGCGTCAGAGGGACAGGGCTAAATCAGCCCCAGCATTTT. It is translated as CSVRGTGLNQPQHF.

The CDR3 protein is CASSYGRTANQPQHF. The CDR3 DNA sequence: TGTGCCAGCAGTTACGGAAGGACAGCCAATCAGCCCCAGCATTTT. V gene TRBV6-6 combines with J gene TRBJ1-5; tentatively, D is TRBD1 (6 bases). The CDR3 totals 15 residues. Germline loops: CDR1 MNHNY, CDR2 SVGAGI (reference sequence). V shed 2 bases and J shed 3 bases, with 11 bases lying between them.

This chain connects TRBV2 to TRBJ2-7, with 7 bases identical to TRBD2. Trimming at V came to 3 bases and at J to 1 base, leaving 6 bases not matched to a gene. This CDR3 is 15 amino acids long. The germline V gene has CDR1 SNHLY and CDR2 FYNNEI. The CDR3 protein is CASSDGLAESYEQYF. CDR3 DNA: TGTGCCAGCAGTGATGGGCTAGCGGAATCCTACGAGCAGTACTTC.

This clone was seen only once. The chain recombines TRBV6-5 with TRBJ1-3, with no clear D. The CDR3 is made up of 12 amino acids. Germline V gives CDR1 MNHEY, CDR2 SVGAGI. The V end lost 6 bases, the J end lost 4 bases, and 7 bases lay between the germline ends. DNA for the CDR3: TGTGCCAGCAGGCTCGGGGGAAACACCATATATTTT. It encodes CASRLGGNTIYF.

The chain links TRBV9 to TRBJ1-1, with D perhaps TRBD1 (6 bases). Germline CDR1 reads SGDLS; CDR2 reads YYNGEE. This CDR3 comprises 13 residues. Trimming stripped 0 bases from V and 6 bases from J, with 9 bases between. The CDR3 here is CASSVGGQSEAFF. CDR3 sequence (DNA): TGTGCCAGCAGCGTAGGAGGACAGTCTGAAGCTTTCTTT.

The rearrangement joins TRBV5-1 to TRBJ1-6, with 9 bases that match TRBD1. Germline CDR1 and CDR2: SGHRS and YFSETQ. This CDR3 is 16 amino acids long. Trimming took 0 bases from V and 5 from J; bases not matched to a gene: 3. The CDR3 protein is CASSLAGQGNNSPLHF. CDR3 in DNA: TGCGCCAGCAGCTTGGCGGGACAGGGAAATAATTCACCCCTCCACTTT.

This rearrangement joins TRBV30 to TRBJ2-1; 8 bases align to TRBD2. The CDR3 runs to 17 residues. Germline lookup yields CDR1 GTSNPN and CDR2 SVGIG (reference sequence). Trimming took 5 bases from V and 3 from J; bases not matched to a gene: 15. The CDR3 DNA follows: TGTGCCTGGCGGAGGTCCCTCGGGGGGGGAGTCTACAATGAGCAGTTCTTC. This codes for CAWRRSLGGGVYNEQFF.

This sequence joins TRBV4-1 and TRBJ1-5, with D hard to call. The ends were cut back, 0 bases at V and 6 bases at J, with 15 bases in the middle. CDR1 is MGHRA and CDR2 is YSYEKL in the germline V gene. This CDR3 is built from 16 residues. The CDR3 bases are TGCGCCAGCAGCCAAGATCCGGGAGTGATGGGTCAGCCCCAGCATTTT. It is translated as CASSQDPGVMGQPQHF.

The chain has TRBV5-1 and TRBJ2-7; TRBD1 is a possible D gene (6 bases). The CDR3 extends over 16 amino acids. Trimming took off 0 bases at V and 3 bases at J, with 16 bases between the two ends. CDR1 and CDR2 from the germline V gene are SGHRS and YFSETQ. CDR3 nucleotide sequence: TGCGCCAGCAGCTTGGGGTTTGGACAGCTTCTCTACGAGCAGTACTTC. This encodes CASSLGFGQLLYEQYF.